The present TCR beta chain was sequenced within a study of blood T cell repertoires in COVID-19. Measured with immunoSEQ multiplex PCR; TCRdb has only the in-frame clones, and not every one. This sample yields a few hundred thousand clones, of which 70% to 90% are seen a single time; roughly 12% belongs to the top ten. This clone showed up just a few times. V shed 5 bases and J 3 bases; nucleotides not matched to a gene: 11. This CDR3 contains 16 residues. In germline, CDR1 is SGHTA, CDR2 FQGNSA. The source of this sequence is a woman younger than 35 who had recovered from COVID-19. V usage is TRBV7-2 and J usage is TRBJ1-1; TRBD1 aligns across 8 bases. The sample taken for sequencing was peripheral blood. The CDR3 bases are TGTGCCAGCAGCCTATTTGGGGACAGGATGGACACTGAAGCTTTCTTT. It is translated as CASSLFGDRMDTEAFF.